The 6 T cell receptor beta chains reported below all come from one sample, sequenced in a study of blood T cells in healthy people across ages. Through a sample-barcoded 5' primer and a J-beta primer mix, a second PCR was run for 7 to 11 cycles. TCRdb fed the 5' RACE reads into MiXCR, producing one record per CDR3 protein. The sample lists around 690,000 distinct CDR3 sequences, 58% occurring once. Sequenced material: blood. Every receptor here comes from a man aged 55 to 70 in good health.

This chain links TRBV11-2 with TRBJ2-5; 9 positions agree with TRBD2. The germline V gene encodes CDR1 SGHAT and CDR2 FQNNGV. V lost 4 bases to trimming and J lost 4 bases; unmatched junction nucleotides: 10. The CDR3 contains 16 residues. CDR3 DNA: TGTGCCAGCAGCTCCGGTAGCGGGGGTGCCCGAGAGACCCAGTACTTC. Protein sequence: CASSSGSGGARETQYF.

V usage is TRBV27 and J usage is TRBJ2-1, with D perhaps given as TRBD1 or TRBD2 (5 bases each). Per germline, CDR1 MNHEY and CDR2 SMNVEV (reference sequence). The CDR3 loop spans 14 amino acids. The V gene lost 1 base and the J gene lost 9 bases, with 13 bases spanning the gap. CDR3: CASSLFPSGSEQFF. CDR3 nucleotide sequence: TGTGCCAGCAGTTTATTCCCTTCAGGGAGTGAGCAGTTCTTC.

The chain recombines TRBV15 with TRBJ2-3, with 7 bases identical to TRBD1. CDR1 is LNHNV, CDR2 YYDKDF, per germline (reference sequence). The CDR3 length is 15 residues. The J segment lost 3 bases and the V segment lost 3 bases, leaving 6 bases of the junction unmatched. CDR3 region: CATSRTPTGTDTQYF. The CDR3 DNA reads TGTGCCACCAGCAGGACACCGACAGGGACAGATACGCAGTATTTT.

This clonotype was found a few times. This chain links TRBV4-1 with TRBJ1-2, with TRBD1 matching 8 bases. This CDR3 is 14 amino acids long. CDR1 is MGHRA and CDR2 is YSYEKL in the germline V gene. After removal of 6 bases from V and 5 bases from J, the junction contained 8 bases not matched to a gene. The CDR3: CASSPDRVRYGYTF. The CDR3 bases are TGCGCCAGCAGTCCGGACAGGGTTAGGTATGGCTACACCTTC.

The chain joins TRBV29-1 to TRBJ2-3; D is unclear. V shed 4 bases and J shed 2 bases, with 10 bases lying between them. The CDR3 covers 13 residues. Germline CDR1 is SQVTM and CDR2 is ANQGSEA. The CDR3 sequence is CSVGSTTTDTQYF. The CDR3 nucleotides are TGCAGCGTTGGAAGTACAACCACAGATACGCAGTATTTT.

This clonotype has more than one count but fewer than ten. The V call is TRBV20-1, the J call TRBJ1-6; tentatively, D is TRBD1 (6 bases). There are 17 residues in the CDR3. Trimming left V 0 bases short and J 3 bases short, with 15 bases between. Looked up from germline, CDR1 is DFQATT and CDR2 is SNEGSKA (reference sequence). CDR3 protein: CSARDLKRTDYNSPLHF. The CDR3 nucleotides are TGCAGTGCTAGAGATCTGAAGAGGACAGACTATAATTCACCCCTCCACTTT.